The 14 T cell receptor beta chains below come from one sample, sequenced in a study of neurological immune-mediated disorders. TCRdb passed the 5' RACE reads through MiXCR, listing each CDR3 protein once. This table holds more than 100,000 distinct CDR3 sequences, approximately 10% found once. Regarding time point: longitudinal time-point 3. The sequencing input was PBMCs. The receptors come from a female donor with HTLV-1-associated myelopathy (HAM/TSP).

This clonotype occurred many times. This chain links TRBV20-1 with TRBJ2-6, with no clear D. The CDR3 length is 14 residues. CDR1 and CDR2 from the germline V gene are DFQATT and SNEGSKA (reference sequence). The V gene lost 6 bases and the J gene lost 0 bases, with 9 bases spanning the gap. The DNA for the CDR3 is TGCAGTGCCCCTCTCCTCTCTGGGGCCAACGTCCTGACTTTC. Protein: CSAPLLSGANVLTF.

This clonotype occurred many times. This rearrangement joins TRBV5-1 to TRBJ1-2; D gene unclear. The ends were cut back, 0 bases at V and 2 bases at J, with 8 bases in the middle. CDR3 length equals 14 residues. CDR1 and CDR2 (germline): SGHRS, YFSETQ. The CDR3 DNA is TGCGCCAGCAGCTTGGTTCGGGAAAACTATGGCTACACCTTC. The encoded protein is CASSLVRENYGYTF.

This clonotype has at least ten counts. The chain is built from TRBV27 and TRBJ2-2, with D uncertain. This CDR3 contains 14 residues. V lost 4 bases and J lost 1, with 7 bases in between. In germline, CDR1 is MNHEY, CDR2 SMNVEV (reference sequence). CDR3 in DNA: TGTGCCAGCAGTTATCGCAGGAACACCGGGGAGCTGTTTTTT. Translating it yields CASSYRRNTGELFF.

This clonotype was seen at least ten times. The rearrangement links TRBV30 to TRBJ1-2; TRBD1 aligns across 7 bases. V gave up 5 bases and J gave up 3 bases; unmatched junction bases: 3. This CDR3 region has 12 residues. CDR1 and CDR2 from the germline V gene are GTSNPN and SVGIG (reference sequence). CDR3 sequence reads: CAWAGQHYGYTF. Written as DNA, the CDR3 is TGTGCCTGGGCGGGACAGCACTATGGCTACACCTTC.

This clonotype came up many times. V and J are TRBV12-3 or TRBV12-4 and TRBJ1-4; tentative D call: TRBD1 (5 bases). Trimming took 7 bases from V and 3 from J, leaving 15 bases between them. The CDR3 spans 15 residues. CDR3: CASNGRGGANEKLFF. The CDR3 nucleotides read TGTGCCAGCAACGGTCGGGGGGGAGCTAATGAAAAACTGTTTTTT.

CDR3 region: CASTELAGDGELFF. The DNA of the CDR3 is TGCGCCAGCACCGAACTAGCGGGGGACGGGGAGCTGTTTTTT. V gene TRBV10-2 combines with J gene TRBJ2-2, with TRBD2 matching 11 bases. CDR3 length: 14 amino acids. Germline-derived CDR1 and CDR2 are WSHSY and SAAADI. V lost 7 bases to trimming and J lost 7 bases; unmatched junction nucleotides: 5.

There are many counts of this clonotype. This chain links TRBV5-1 with TRBJ2-7; D gene unclear. CDR1 is SGHRS, CDR2 YFSETQ, per germline. The CDR3 has 13 residues. V was shortened by 2 bases and J by 3 bases, with 9 bases between the two germline ends. The CDR3 coding sequence is TGCGCCAGCAGCTTCGGCAGGATCTACGAGCAGTACTTC. It is translated as CASSFGRIYEQYF. Supplemented by reference TRBV5-1 and TRBJ2-7, the full variable domain reads KAGVTQTPRYLIKTRGQQVTLSCSPISGHRSVSWYQQTPGQGLQFLFEYFSETQRNKGNFPGRFSGRQFSNSRSEMNVSTLELGDSALYLCASSFGRIYEQYFGPGTRLTVT.

This clonotype was seen repeatedly, ten times or more. The chain employs TRBV4-2 and TRBJ2-2; 8 bases fit TRBD1. Germline CDR1 LGHNA, CDR2 YNFKEQ. The CDR3 is made up of 18 amino acids. Unmatched junction bases numbered 8, after V lost 0 bases and J lost 2 bases. The DNA for the CDR3 is TGTGCCAGCAGCCAAGATCCGGGGACAGGTTCCAACACCGGGGAGCTGTTTTTT. Translation gives CASSQDPGTGSNTGELFF.

This chain links TRBV5-1 with TRBJ2-6; weak D call: TRBD1 (5 bases). CDR3 length equals 15 residues. The V gene's germline CDR1 is SGHRS and CDR2 YFSETQ. Between the trimmed V and J ends, which lost 0 bases and 4 bases, there was a span of 8 bases. The CDR3 nucleotides are TGCGCCAGCAGCTTGGCAGGGCCCGGGGCCAACGTCCTGACTTTC. Amino acids: CASSLAGPGANVLTF.

The table lists this clonotype with many counts. CDR3 coding DNA: TGTGCCAGCAGTTACGGGGGACAGGGCGTACGGGAAAAACTGTTTTTT. Translation: CASSYGGQGVREKLFF. The chain employs TRBV6-2 or TRBV6-3 and TRBJ1-4, with 9 positions matching TRBD1. V shed 2 bases, J shed 8 bases, and the junction held 9 bases outside the gene matches. CDR3 length equals 16 residues. The germline CDR1 and CDR2 sequences are MNHEY and SVGEGT.

CDR3: CASSLAGAHSETQYF. As DNA, the CDR3 is TGCGCCAGCAGCTTGGCGGGGGCCCATTCAGAGACCCAGTACTTC. The V gene is TRBV5-1, the J gene TRBJ2-5; either TRBD1 or TRBD2 may fit D (6 bases each). This CDR3 has 15 residues. CDR1 SGHRS and CDR2 YFSETQ come from the germline V gene. The V end lost 0 bases, the J end lost 4 bases, and 13 bases lay between the germline ends.

This clonotype occurred a few times. The gene calls are TRBV20-1 and TRBJ2-1; D unclear. In germline, CDR1 is DFQATT, CDR2 SNEGSKA (reference sequence). This CDR3 has 10 amino acids. Deletions cut 5 bases from V and 5 bases from J, with 4 bases between. CDR3 nucleotides: TGCAGTGCTTTGAACAATGAGCAGTTCTTC. It is translated as CSALNNEQFF.

This clonotype was counted many times. The chain combines TRBV5-1 with TRBJ2-1; maybe TRBD1 (7 bases). Trimming removed 4 bases at V and 10 bases at J, with 15 bases between. The germline V gene has CDR1 SGHRS and CDR2 YFSETQ. The CDR3 covers 13 residues. CDR3 in amino acids: CASSVDQGGEQFF. The CDR3 DNA reads TGCGCCAGCAGCGTCGACCAGGGGGGCGAGCAGTTCTTC. Variable domain in full (rest from reference TRBV5-1 and TRBJ2-1): KAGVTQTPRYLIKTRGQQVTLSCSPISGHRSVSWYQQTPGQGLQFLFEYFSETQRNKGNFPGRFSGRQFSNSRSEMNVSTLELGDSALYLCASSVDQGGEQFFGPGTRLTVL.

This clonotype was seen repeatedly, ten times or more. The chain employs TRBV7-9 and TRBJ2-7, with a tentative D call TRBD1 (6 bases). The CDR3 extends over 17 amino acids. Between the trimmed V and J ends, which lost 2 bases and 0 bases, there was a span of 17 bases. Per the germline V gene, CDR1 is SEHNR and CDR2 is FQNEAQ (reference sequence). The CDR3 DNA reads as TGTGCCAGCAGCTTAAGGGGTGGGACACTTGACTCCTACGAGCAGTACTTC. It encodes CASSLRGGTLDSYEQYF.